This T cell receptor beta chain was documented in a study of T-cell reconstitution after alpha-beta-depleted transplantation in children. Study outcomes and limitations: Certain patients had high TCRbeta diversity at day 60, and it came from recipient T cells and thymic progenitors that survived. Several hundred expanded graft clones reportedly supplied alpha-beta T cells about two months after transplant. From newly produced T cells came most of the T-cell counts and diversity one year after transplant.

A TCRbeta library incorporating unique molecular identifiers was prepared. TCRdb re-called the PCR reads with MiXCR, one entry per CDR3 protein. Among some 600,000 distinct CDR3 sequences listed, over 10% were seen once. The V end lost 4 bases, the J end lost 0 bases, and 16 bases lay between the germline ends. The length of the CDR3 is 17 residues. The germline V gene has CDR1 MNHEY and CDR2 SVGAGI. At least ten counts were recorded for this clonotype. What it binds is unknown. Here the sequenced sample was PBMCs, mostly from graft donor cells, taken 360 days after TCRalphabeta/CD19-depleted stem cell transplant. V usage is TRBV6-5 and J usage is TRBJ2-1; D gene unclear. This TCR was recovered from a male patient aged 10 to 17 who had a stem cell transplant for acute myeloid leukemia, so the T cells may come from the graft donor. The CDR3 spells CASSSRLYHPSYNEQFF. The CDR3 coding sequence is TGTGCCAGCAGTTCTCGGCTATACCATCCCTCCTACAATGAGCAGTTCTTC.